Shown below are 15 T cell receptor beta chains from a single sample sequenced in a study of blood T cell repertoires in COVID-19. The protocol was immunoSEQ multiplex PCR, while the TCRdb copy is restricted to in-frame clones and leaves out a portion. The sample shows tens of thousands of clones, 65% to 90% of them seen only once. The sequencing input was peripheral blood. Receptor source: a human donor in a cohort sampled during active COVID-19.

The chain carries TRBV10-2 and TRBJ2-1, with D possibly matching TRBD2 (6 bases). CDR1 and CDR2 (germline): WSHSY, SAAADI. The CDR3 runs to 13 residues. V lost 7 bases, J lost 8 bases, and 15 bases lay in between. The CDR3 sequence is CASTPPWGDEQFF. For the CDR3, the DNA is TGCGCCAGCACCCCCCCCTGGGGGGATGAGCAGTTCTTC.

The rearrangement uses TRBV9 and TRBJ1-3; D ambiguous. V was cut by 1 base and J by 0 bases, with 14 bases left in between. CDR1 is SGDLS, CDR2 YYNGEE, per germline. This CDR3 is 17 amino acids long. CDR3 loop: CASSVNSLITSGNTIYF. The CDR3 DNA follows: TGTGCCAGCAGCGTAAACAGTCTAATAACCTCTGGAAACACCATATATTTT. Based on the CDR3 plus reference TRBV9 and TRBJ1-3, the full variable domain is DSGVTQTPKHLITATGQRVTLRCSPRSGDLSVYWYQQSLDQGLQFLIQYYNGEERAKGNILERFSAQQFPDLHSELNLSSLELGDSALYFCASSVNSLITSGNTIYFGEGSWLTVV.

The chain carries TRBV7-2 and TRBJ2-7, with D tentatively TRBD2 (6 bases). V gave up 2 bases and J gave up 4 bases, with 15 bases separating them. Germline CDR1 is SGHTA and CDR2 is FQGNSA. The CDR3 consists of 15 residues. This CDR3 is CASSLYAGGGYEQYF. As DNA, the CDR3 is TGTGCCAGCAGCTTATACGCCGGGGGTGGGTACGAGCAGTACTTC.

The chain employs TRBV18 and TRBJ1-3; perhaps TRBD1 as D (6 bases). CDR3 length: 17 amino acids. The V gene lost 2 bases and the J gene lost 2 bases, with 16 bases spanning the gap. Germline values: CDR1 KGHSH, CDR2 LQKENI. CDR3 bases: TGTGCCAGCTCACCATCTTCGTCGTGGACAGCTGGAAACACCATATATTTT. Protein product: CASSPSSSWTAGNTIYF.

The chain employs TRBV11-2 and TRBJ2-1; D may be TRBD2 (7 bases). V was clipped by 4 bases and J by 1 base, with 20 bases between them. This CDR3 is built from 18 residues. Germline CDR1 and CDR2: SGHAT and FQNNGV. The CDR3 DNA sequence: TGTGCCAGCAGCTCTTTGGGGAGGGGGGGTGCGTCCTACAATGAGCAGTTCTTC. It yields the protein CASSSLGRGGASYNEQFF.

The V and J genes are TRBV6-6 and TRBJ2-1; D is ambiguous. Trimming cost V 0 bases and J 4 bases, with 7 bases left between them. The CDR3 runs to 14 residues. Per the germline V gene, CDR1 is MNHNY and CDR2 is SVGAGI (reference sequence). As DNA, the CDR3 is TGTGCCAGCAGTTACTCGAGGATTTACAATGAGCAGTTCTTC. It translates to CASSYSRIYNEQFF.

V usage is TRBV11-3 and J usage is TRBJ2-7; 7 nucleotides match TRBD2. Germline CDR1 reads SGHNT; CDR2 reads YENEEA. The CDR3 length is 14 residues. After removal of 3 bases from V and 5 bases from J, the junction contained 7 bases not matched to a gene. The CDR3 protein is CASSFGEGFHEQYF. In DNA, the CDR3 is TGTGCCAGCAGCTTCGGGGAGGGCTTCCACGAGCAGTACTTC.

The CDR3 reads CASSLGPQSDSPLHF. The DNA for the CDR3 is TGCGCCAGCAGCTTGGGTCCACAGTCAGATTCACCCCTCCACTTT. V is TRBV5-1 and J is TRBJ1-6; D uncertain. The CDR3 runs 15 residues. With 0 bases removed from V and 8 bases from J, the gap between germline ends came to 12 bases. Germline V gives CDR1 SGHRS, CDR2 YFSETQ.

This chain links TRBV5-1 with TRBJ2-2, with TRBD2 identical over 7 bases. CDR1 is SGHRS and CDR2 is YFSETQ in the germline V gene. CDR3 size: 15 residues. J lost 6 bases, V lost 5 bases, and 10 bases had no gene match. The CDR3 DNA follows: TGCGCCAGCAGGCTCGGGGGGAGTGAGGCCGGGGAGCTGTTTTTT. Its translation: CASRLGGSEAGELFF.

V is TRBV30 and J is TRBJ2-1, with 10 bases matching TRBD2. V shed 4 bases, J shed 2 bases, and the junction held 11 bases outside the gene matches. The CDR3 sequence is 17 residues long. Germline CDR1 GTSNPN, CDR2 SVGIG (reference sequence). The CDR3 region has the DNA TGTGCCTGGATAAATAGGGGACTAGCGCCCACCTACAATGAGCAGTTCTTC. This codes for CAWINRGLAPTYNEQFF.

The chain is built from TRBV6-5 and TRBJ2-5; TRBD1 matches 11 bases. Germline CDR1 and CDR2: MNHEY and SVGAGI. This CDR3 has 16 amino acids. The V and J ends lost 0 bases and 5 bases, in that order; junction bases with no gene match: 5. CDR3 protein: CASSYSTGQGGETQYF. DNA for the CDR3: TGTGCCAGCAGTTACTCGACGGGACAGGGGGGGGAGACCCAGTACTTC.

V usage is TRBV16 and J usage is TRBJ1-3, with D perhaps TRBD1 (6 bases). This CDR3 has 21 amino acids. In germline, CDR1 is KGHSY, CDR2 FQNENV. V was clipped by 2 bases and J by 0 bases, with 26 bases between them. This CDR3 reads CASSQISISDRPTLSGNTIYF. CDR3 in DNA: TGTGCCAGCAGCCAAATCTCAATCAGTGACAGGCCCACACTCTCTGGAAACACCATATATTTT.

The V and J genes are TRBV7-2 and TRBJ2-7; TRBD2 might be the D (6 bases). V lost 2 bases and J lost 6, with 14 bases in between. Germline lookup yields CDR1 SGHTA and CDR2 FQGNSA. The length of the CDR3 is 14 residues. The CDR3 reads CASSLPTTSREQYF. The CDR3 bases are TGTGCCAGCAGCTTACCAACGACTAGTCGCGAGCAGTACTTC.

This chain connects TRBV28 to TRBJ2-7, with TRBD2 matching over 14 bases. J lost 9 bases, V lost 4 bases, and 11 bases had no gene match. The CDR3 has 16 residues. In germline, CDR1 is MDHEN, CDR2 SYDVKM. CDR3 DNA: TGTGCCAGCAGTTACGCGGGACTAGCGGGAGTAGAGGGGCAGTACTTC. Amino acids: CASSYAGLAGVEGQYF.

The V gene is TRBV18, the J gene TRBJ2-3; TRBD2 agrees at 16 bases. The CDR3 runs to 18 residues. Germline-derived CDR1 and CDR2 are KGHSH and LQKENI. The trim removed 0 bases at V and 10 bases at J, leaving 10 bases unmatched. CDR3 sequence reads: CASSPPGLAGGPRGPQYF. The CDR3 nucleotides are TGTGCCAGCTCACCACCGGGACTAGCGGGAGGGCCTCGGGGTCCGCAGTATTTT.